These T cell receptor beta chains were read from a single sample in a study of cytomegalovirus exposure and HLA in healthy donors. The table came from immunoSEQ multiplex PCR; TCRdb's copy has only in-frame clones and leaves some out. The sample records fewer than 120,000 clones, about four fifths being singletons. Sequences were obtained from PBMCs. These TCRs come from a woman aged 55 to 70 in good health and CMV-seropositive. CDR3s include the opening cysteine and the closing phenylalanine or tryptophan. The D gene is left open where the match is weak. Size is stated for part of the rows, as once, few or many counts, or as a class when the clone is expanded.

cdr3_nt	cdr3_aa	d_call	v_call	clone_size	j_call
TGTGCCATGACACAGGGGGCGCTTGGGGGGGGCTACACCTTC	CAMTQGALGGGYTF	TRBD1	TRBV10-3	NA	TRBJ1-2
TGTGCCAGCAGCCCGAGCCACGGGGACAGGGATCGGAAAGCTTTCTTT	CASSPSHGDRDRKAFF	TRBD1	TRBV5-5	NA	TRBJ1-1
TGTGCCAGCAGCTCACAGGGTGCGGACGAAAAACTGTTTTTT	CASSSQGADEKLFF	NA	TRBV7-9	NA	TRBJ1-4
TGTGCTACCTCGGACTCGAAAGGGGAGCTGTTTTTT	CATSDSKGELFF	NA	TRBV12-5	NA	TRBJ2-2
TGTGCCAGCAGCCAAGACACAGGGCGCGGCTACACCTTC	CASSQDTGRGYTF	NA	TRBV4-2	once	TRBJ1-2
TGTGCCAGCAGTGAAAGGGGGGGTCTTAGCACAGATACGCAGTATTTT	CASSERGGLSTDTQYF	NA	TRBV6-1	NA	TRBJ2-3
TGTGCCGGGAGGACAGGGCTGATTACAGATACGCAGTATTTT	CAGRTGLITDTQYF	TRBD1	TRBV30	NA	TRBJ2-3
TGTGCCACCAGCAGAGATTACGTCGGGAACCACTATGGCTACACCTTC	CATSRDYVGNHYGYTF	NA	TRBV15	NA	TRBJ1-2
TGTGCCAGCAGCTCGGCGGGACTATACACCGGGGAGCTGTTTTTT	CASSSAGLYTGELFF	TRBD2	TRBV11-3	NA	TRBJ2-2
TGTGCCAGCAACGCCGGGGGGAGGAATTCACCCCTCCACTTT	CASNAGGRNSPLHF	NA	TRBV25-1	NA	TRBJ1-6
TGTGCCAGTAGGTCTTGGACAGTCATGGAGGACACAGATACGCAGTATTTT	CASRSWTVMEDTDTQYF	NA	TRBV19	NA	TRBJ2-3
TGTGCTAGTGGCCGTAACCCTAGGGGGCGGAACGAGCAGTACTTC	CASGRNPRGRNEQYF	TRBD1	TRBV12-5	NA	TRBJ2-7
TGTGCCAGCAGCTTAGGTCTAGCCACAGATACGCAGTATTTT	CASSLGLATDTQYF	NA	TRBV7-2	NA	TRBJ2-3
TGTGCCATCAGGGCGTGGGGGACTAGCGGGTACAATGAGCAGTTCTTC	CAIRAWGTSGYNEQFF	TRBD2	TRBV10-3	NA	TRBJ2-1
TGCGCCAGCAGCCTGTGGGCTAGCGGGGGGAAAGAGACCCAGTACTTC	CASSLWASGGKETQYF	TRBD2	TRBV5-1	NA	TRBJ2-5
TGTGCCAGTCACCCAACGGGAGGGGATGGCGGGGAGCTGTTTTTT	CASHPTGGDGGELFF	TRBD2	TRBV19	once	TRBJ2-2
TGTGCCAGCAGTTTATACGAAAAGCGATCCTACAATGAGCAGTTCTTC	CASSLYEKRSYNEQFF	NA	TRBV28	NA	TRBJ2-1
TGTGCCAGCAGCCAAGATCGGGCGGGTAGGGAGCAGTACTTC	CASSQDRAGREQYF	NA	TRBV4-2	NA	TRBJ2-7
TGTGCCAGCAGTGAACGGGAGGCCTACAATGAGCAGTTCTTC	CASSEREAYNEQFF	TRBD2	TRBV6-1	NA	TRBJ2-1
TGTGCCAGCAGCTCGCAGGTAAACTATGGCTACACCTTC	CASSSQVNYGYTF	NA	TRBV4-2	NA	TRBJ1-2
TGCGCCAGCAGCTTGGGTCGGGAGTTCTACGAGCAGTACTTC	CASSLGREFYEQYF	NA	TRBV5-1	NA	TRBJ2-7
TGTGCCAGCAGTTACCTGGAGGGTAATTCACCCCTCCACTTT	CASSYLEGNSPLHF	NA	TRBV6-5	NA	TRBJ1-6
TGTGCCAGTACCCCACAGACAGGGATCTATGGCTACACCTTC	CASTPQTGIYGYTF	TRBD1	TRBV19	NA	TRBJ1-2
TGTGCCAGCAGTGACGTCCCGCGACGGACAGTAAACTACGAGCAGTACTTC	CASSDVPRRTVNYEQYF	NA	TRBV2	NA	TRBJ2-7
TGTGCCAGCAGCTTAACGGGCACGACCCTCCCTAACTATGGCTACACCTTC	CASSLTGTTLPNYGYTF	NA	TRBV7-3	NA	TRBJ1-2
TGTGCCAGCAGCTTCGGGAAGCCAGAGACCCAGTACTTC	CASSFGKPETQYF	NA	TRBV11-2	NA	TRBJ2-5
TGCGCCAGCAGCTTGTGGGGGCTTGACACTGAAGCTTTCTTT	CASSLWGLDTEAFF	NA	TRBV5-1	NA	TRBJ1-1
TGTGCCTGGAGTCGCCCGGGAGTACAGAGGAACACTGAAGCTTTCTTT	CAWSRPGVQRNTEAFF	NA	TRBV30	NA	TRBJ1-1
TGTGCCAGCTCACCATTTGTCCCTGGACAAGACTATGGCTACACCTTC	CASSPFVPGQDYGYTF	NA	TRBV18	NA	TRBJ1-2
TGTGCCAGCTCGCGGGACAGTAACACTGAAGCTTTCTTT	CASSRDSNTEAFF	TRBD1	TRBV18	NA	TRBJ1-1
TGTGCCAGCAGGGTTTTTGCCGGGACAGGGGGCTCGGGCATTCAGTACTTC	CASRVFAGTGGSGIQYF	TRBD1	TRBV28	NA	TRBJ2-4
TGTGCCATCAACCCCGGACAGGGGGATGGTACGCAGTATTTT	CAINPGQGDGTQYF	TRBD1	TRBV10-3	NA	TRBJ2-3
TGTGCCAGCAGTGAAGCGCTTCGGGACAATGCGCCCCAGCATTTT	CASSEALRDNAPQHF	NA	TRBV6-1	few	TRBJ1-5
TGTGCCAGCAGCGTAGGGTTAGGTGTGGGACAGGGCACAGATACGCAGTATTTT	CASSVGLGVGQGTDTQYF	TRBD1	TRBV9	few	TRBJ2-3
TGTGCCAGCCAATCTAGCGTAAACACCGGGGAGCTGTTTTTT	CASQSSVNTGELFF	NA	TRBV7-3	NA	TRBJ2-2
TGTGCCAGAATAGCGCGGAACACAGATACGCAGTATTTT	CARIARNTDTQYF	NA	TRBV21-1	NA	TRBJ2-3
TGTGCCAGCAGCGCGGGCCCCCAGCGGGGCACAGATACGCAGTATTTT	CASSAGPQRGTDTQYF	NA	TRBV7-9	NA	TRBJ2-3
TGTGCCAGCAGAAGGACTAGCGGGAATGAGCAGTTCTTC	CASRRTSGNEQFF	TRBD2	TRBV6-1	NA	TRBJ2-1
TGTGCCAGCAGCCCTCAGGGCTCCTACGAGCAGTACTTC	CASSPQGSYEQYF	NA	TRBV15	NA	TRBJ2-7
TGCGCCAGCAGTCGGACTAGCGGCAACAATGAGCAGTTCTTC	CASSRTSGNNEQFF	TRBD2	TRBV10-1	NA	TRBJ2-1
TGTGCCGGGCACAGGGACCTAGCCAAAAACATTCAGTACTTC	CAGHRDLAKNIQYF	NA	TRBV30	NA	TRBJ2-4
TGCGCCAGCAGCTTGGTCGGGGGGAACCAAGAGACCCAGTACTTC	CASSLVGGNQETQYF	TRBD2	TRBV5-1	NA	TRBJ2-5
TGTGCCAGTAGCCTTCGCTCCGGGTCCTCCTACGAGCAGTACTTC	CASSLRSGSSYEQYF	NA	TRBV19	NA	TRBJ2-7
TGCGCCAGCAGCAGGGACAGGGATTACGAGCAGTACTTC	CASSRDRDYEQYF	TRBD1	TRBV4-1	NA	TRBJ2-7
TGCGCCAGCAGCCAAGATTTTATAGGGCAGGGGGCACCCGCCCGCTCCTACGAGCAGTACTTC	CASSQDFIGQGAPARSYEQYF	TRBD1	TRBV4-1	NA	TRBJ2-7
TGTGCCAGCAGCCAGGGTGGGGCCAACGTCCTGACTTTC	CASSQGGANVLTF	NA	TRBV5-4	NA	TRBJ2-6
TGTGCCAGCTCACCACCGTTCAGGGGGCCAGTTGGTGGCTACACCTTC	CASSPPFRGPVGGYTF	TRBD1	TRBV18	NA	TRBJ1-2
TGTGCCAGCAGCCAATCCTTAGCGGGGTCCTACAATGAGCAGTTCTTC	CASSQSLAGSYNEQFF	TRBD2	TRBV4-2	NA	TRBJ2-1